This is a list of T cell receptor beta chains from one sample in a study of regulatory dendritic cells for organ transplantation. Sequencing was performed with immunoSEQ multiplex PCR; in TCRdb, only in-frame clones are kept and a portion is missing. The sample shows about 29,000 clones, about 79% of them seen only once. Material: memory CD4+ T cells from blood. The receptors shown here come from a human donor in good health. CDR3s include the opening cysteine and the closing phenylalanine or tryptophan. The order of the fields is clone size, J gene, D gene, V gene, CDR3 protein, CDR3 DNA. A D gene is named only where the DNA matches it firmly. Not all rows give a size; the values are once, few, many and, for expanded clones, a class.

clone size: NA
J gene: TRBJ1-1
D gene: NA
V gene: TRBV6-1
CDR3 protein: CASSTRVLGNTEAFF
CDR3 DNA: TGTGCCAGCAGTACCAGGGTTTTGGGGAACACTGAAGCTTTCTTT

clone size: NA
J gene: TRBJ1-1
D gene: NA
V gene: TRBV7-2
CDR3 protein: CASSLDGGINTEAFF
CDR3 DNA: TGTGCCAGCAGCTTAGACGGGGGCATCAACACTGAAGCTTTCTTT

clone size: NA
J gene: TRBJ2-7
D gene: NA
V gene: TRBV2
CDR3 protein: CASSEQGASYEQYF
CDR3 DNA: TGTGCCAGCAGTGAACAGGGCGCCTCCTACGAGCAGTACTTC

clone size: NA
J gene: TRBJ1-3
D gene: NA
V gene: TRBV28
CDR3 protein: CATFTTGTGNTIYF
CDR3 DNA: TGTGCCACCTTCACCACAGGGACTGGAAACACCATATATTTT

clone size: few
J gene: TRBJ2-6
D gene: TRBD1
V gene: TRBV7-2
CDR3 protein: CASSPGTGNSGANVLTF
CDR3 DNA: TGTGCCAGCAGCCCGGGGACAGGGAACTCTGGGGCCAACGTCCTGACTTTC

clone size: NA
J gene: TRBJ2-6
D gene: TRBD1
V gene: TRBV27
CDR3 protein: CASSFGQGVGAGANVLTF
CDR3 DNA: TGTGCCAGCAGTTTCGGCCAGGGGGTGGGTGCTGGGGCCAACGTCCTGACTTTC

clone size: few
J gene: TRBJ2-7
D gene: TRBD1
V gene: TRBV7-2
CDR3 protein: CASSLRGRDRGREQYF
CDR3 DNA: TGTGCCAGCAGCTTAAGGGGCCGGGACAGGGGGCGCGAGCAGTACTTC

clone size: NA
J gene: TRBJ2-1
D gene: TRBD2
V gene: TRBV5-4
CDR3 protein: CASSLARTSGDNEQFF
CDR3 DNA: TGTGCCAGCAGCTTGGCTAGGACTAGCGGAGACAATGAGCAGTTCTTC

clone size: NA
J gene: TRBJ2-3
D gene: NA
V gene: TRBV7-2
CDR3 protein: CASSFRRGDTQYF
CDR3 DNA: TGTGCCAGCAGCTTTAGACGGGGAGATACGCAGTATTTT

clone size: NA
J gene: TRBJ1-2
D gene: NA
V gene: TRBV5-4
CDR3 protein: CASSLGGSGNGYTF
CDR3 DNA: TGTGCCAGCAGCCTAGGGGGATCGGGGAATGGCTACACCTTC

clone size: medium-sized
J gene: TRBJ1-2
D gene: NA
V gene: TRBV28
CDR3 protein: CASTTIPNHGYTF
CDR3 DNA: TGTGCCAGCACGACAATCCCCAATCATGGCTACACCTTC

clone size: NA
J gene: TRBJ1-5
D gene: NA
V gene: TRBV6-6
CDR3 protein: CASSYTATQPQHF
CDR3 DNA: TGTGCCAGCAGTTACACAGCGACTCAGCCCCAGCATTTT

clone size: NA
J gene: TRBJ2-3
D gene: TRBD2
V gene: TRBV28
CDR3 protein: CASSLPSGITDTQYF
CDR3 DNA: TGTGCCAGCAGTTTACCTAGCGGGATCACAGATACGCAGTATTTT

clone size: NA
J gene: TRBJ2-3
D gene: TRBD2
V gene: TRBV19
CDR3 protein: CASSIVPGGGTDTQYF
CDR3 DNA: TGTGCCAGTAGTATAGTGCCGGGAGGGGGCACAGATACGCAGTATTTT

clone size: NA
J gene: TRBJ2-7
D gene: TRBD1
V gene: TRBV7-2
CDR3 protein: CASSLGTGYLEQYF
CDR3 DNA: TGTGCCAGCAGCTTAGGGACAGGGTATCTCGAGCAGTACTTC

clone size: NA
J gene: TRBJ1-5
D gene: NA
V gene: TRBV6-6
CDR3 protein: CASSYLDPGAGQPQHF
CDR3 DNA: TGTGCCAGCAGTTACCTCGATCCAGGGGCCGGTCAGCCCCAGCATTTT

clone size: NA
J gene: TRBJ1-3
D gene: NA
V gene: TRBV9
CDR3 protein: CASGRDSGNTIYF
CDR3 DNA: TGTGCCAGCGGGCGAGACTCTGGAAACACCATATATTTT

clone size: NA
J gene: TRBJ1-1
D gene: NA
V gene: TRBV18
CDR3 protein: CASSPSTGLNTEAFF
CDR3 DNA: TGTGCCAGCTCACCATCGACGGGGCTGAACACTGAAGCTTTCTTT

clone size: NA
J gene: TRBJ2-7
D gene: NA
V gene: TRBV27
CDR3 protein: CASSLDRYSYEQYF
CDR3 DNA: TGTGCCAGCAGTCTGGACCGCTACTCCTACGAGCAGTACTTC

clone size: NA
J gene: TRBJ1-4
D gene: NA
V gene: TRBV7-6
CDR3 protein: CASSLAVNRGEKLFF
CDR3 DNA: TGTGCCAGCAGCTTAGCAGTGAATAGGGGTGAAAAACTGTTTTTT

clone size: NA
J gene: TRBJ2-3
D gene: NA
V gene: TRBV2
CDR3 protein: CASRGGTVDTQYF
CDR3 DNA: TGTGCCAGCAGGGGCGGGACAGTAGATACGCAGTATTTT

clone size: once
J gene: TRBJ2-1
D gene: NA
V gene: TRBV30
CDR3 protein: CAWGRGLSEQFF
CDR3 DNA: TGTGCCTGGGGGCGGGGGCTTAGTGAGCAGTTCTTC

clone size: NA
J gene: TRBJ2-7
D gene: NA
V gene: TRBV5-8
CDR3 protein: CASSPHGQTFYEQYF
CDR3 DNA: TGTGCCAGCAGCCCCCATGGACAGACTTTCTACGAGCAGTACTTC

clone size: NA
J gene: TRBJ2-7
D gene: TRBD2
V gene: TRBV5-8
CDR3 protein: CASSLAGEAYEQYF
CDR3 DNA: TGTGCCAGCAGCTTAGCGGGAGAGGCCTACGAGCAGTACTTC

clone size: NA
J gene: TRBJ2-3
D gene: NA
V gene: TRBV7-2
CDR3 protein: CASSFRWRPTDTQYF
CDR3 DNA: TGTGCCAGCAGCTTTCGATGGCGGCCCACAGATACGCAGTATTTT

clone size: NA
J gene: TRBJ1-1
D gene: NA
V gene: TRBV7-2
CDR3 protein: CASSSNALGISEAFF
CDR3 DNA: TGTGCCAGCAGCTCCAATGCCTTGGGGATCTCTGAAGCTTTCTTT